This TCR beta chain was captured by sequencing in a study of T-cell reconstitution after alpha-beta-depleted transplantation in children. The table lists this clonotype with many counts. The library targeted TCRbeta and was prepared with unique molecular identifiers. TCRdb processed the PCR reads anew with MiXCR; each CDR3 protein has one entry. The table has 580,000 or so distinct CDR3 sequences, 20% to 25% seen once. The germline V and J ends were trimmed by 0 bases and 7 bases, with 11 bases remaining between them. The CDR3 extends over 14 amino acids. Germline assignment: CDR1 SGDLS and CDR2 YYNGEE.

The V call is TRBV9, the J call TRBJ1-5; weak D call: TRBD1 (5 bases). The origin of this receptor is a boy younger than two who had a stem cell transplant for acute myeloid leukemia, so the T cells may come from the graft donor. The sequencing here drew on PBMCs, mostly from graft donor cells, taken 360 days after TCRalphabeta/CD19-depleted stem cell transplant. CDR3 nucleotide sequence: TGTGCCAGCAGCGTAGGTGGGGCAGGGCAGCCCCAGCATTTT. This gives the protein CASSVGGAGQPQHF.